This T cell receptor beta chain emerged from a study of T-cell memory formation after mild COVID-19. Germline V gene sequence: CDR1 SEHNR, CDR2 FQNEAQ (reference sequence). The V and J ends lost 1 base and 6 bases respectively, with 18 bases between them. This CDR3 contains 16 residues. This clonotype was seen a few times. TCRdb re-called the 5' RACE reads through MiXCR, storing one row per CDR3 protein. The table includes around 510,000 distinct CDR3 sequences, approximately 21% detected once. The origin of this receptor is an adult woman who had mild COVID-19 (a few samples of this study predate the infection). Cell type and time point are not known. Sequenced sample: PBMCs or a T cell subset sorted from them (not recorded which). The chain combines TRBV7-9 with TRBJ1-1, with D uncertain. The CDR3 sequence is CASSLVAGPGRAEAFF. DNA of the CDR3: TGTGCCAGCAGCTTAGTAGCGGGTCCGGGAAGGGCTGAAGCTTTCTTT.